One sample yielded the 26 T cell receptor beta chains listed below, sequenced in a study of blood T cell repertoires in COVID-19. TCRdb keeps only in-frame clones here, not all; method: immunoSEQ multiplex PCR. The repertoire consists of 350,000 or so clones, with 90% occurring once and the leading ten covering approximately 6.2%. The sample taken for sequencing was peripheral blood. All receptors come from a man aged 18 to 35 with active or convalescent COVID-19.

This clone was observed a few times. The V and J genes are TRBV28 and TRBJ2-7; D not resolved. In germline, CDR1 is MDHEN, CDR2 SYDVKM. CDR3 length: 11 residues. The V end lost 6 bases, the J end lost 3 bases, and 6 bases lay between the germline ends. The CDR3 nucleotides are TGTGCCAGCAGCCCTCTCTACGAGCAGTACTTC. Its translation: CASSPLYEQYF. Filled out from reference TRBV28 and TRBJ2-7, the complete variable domain reads DVKVTQSSRYLVKRTGEKVFLECVQDMDHENMFWYRQDPGLGLRLIYFSYDVKMKEKGDIPEGYSVSREKKERFSLILESASTNQTSMYLCASSPLYEQYFGPGTRLTVT.

This rearrangement joins TRBV3-1 (or the pseudogene TRBV3-2) to TRBJ2-1; TRBD1 is a possible D gene (5 bases). This CDR3 is built from 12 residues. Trimming removed 1 base from V and 8 bases from J, with 6 bases in between. The germline gives CDR1 LGHDT, CDR2 YNNKEL (reference sequence). The CDR3 loop reads CASSQVGDEQFF. The CDR3 DNA reads as TGTGCCAGCAGCCAAGTAGGGGATGAGCAGTTCTTC.

This chain joins TRBV6-2 or TRBV6-3 and TRBJ2-1; possible D gene TRBD1, 5 bases. Trimming took 3 bases from V and 0 from J, leaving 15 bases between them. CDR3 length: 17 residues. Germline V CDR1 and CDR2: MNHEY, SVGEGT. The CDR3 DNA follows: TGTGCCAGCAGTTATCTCCGACAGCGCCGCTCCTACAATGAGCAGTTCTTC. This codes for CASSYLRQRRSYNEQFF.

Only one count was recorded for this clone. The J gene is TRBJ2-3, the V gene TRBV7-9; no firm D call. The CDR3 sequence is 16 residues long. Germline V lookup: CDR1 SEHNR, CDR2 FQNEAQ (reference sequence). V gave up 2 bases and J gave up 2 bases, with 14 bases separating them. CDR3 DNA sequence: TGTGCCAGCAGCTTACCCCGTAGTTCTGCCACAGATACGCAGTATTTT. Protein product: CASSLPRSSATDTQYF.

The chain employs TRBV11-2 and TRBJ2-1; TRBD2 is a possible D gene (6 bases). The CDR3 sequence is 14 residues long. The germline V gene has CDR1 SGHAT and CDR2 FQNNGV. V lost 8 bases, J lost 8 bases, and 19 bases lay in between. CDR3 sequence reads: CASGGGNTWDEQFF. CDR3 DNA: TGTGCCAGCGGAGGAGGGAATACTTGGGATGAGCAGTTCTTC.

The chain recombines TRBV5-1 with TRBJ2-3, with D tentatively TRBD2 (5 bases). In germline, CDR1 is SGHRS, CDR2 YFSETQ. Trimming removed 7 bases from V and 3 bases from J, with 9 bases in between. This CDR3 region has 12 residues. The CDR3 protein is CASRTGTDTQYF. Here the CDR3 DNA reads TGCGCCAGCCGGACGGGGACAGATACGCAGTATTTT.

The rearrangement links TRBV6-5 to TRBJ2-3, with D possibly being TRBD2 (6 bases). Trimming pared 0 bases from V and 3 bases from J, leaving 13 bases between. CDR3 length: 16 residues. Germline CDR1 reads MNHEY; CDR2 reads SVGAGI. The CDR3 coding sequence is TGTGCCAGCAGTTACTCGAAATCGGGAGAAACAGATACGCAGTATTTT. Translated, it gives CASSYSKSGETDTQYF.

The rearrangement links TRBV4-2 to TRBJ1-5; possible D gene TRBD1, 6 bases. V lost 3 bases and J lost 0, with 6 bases in between. Per the germline V gene, CDR1 is LGHNA and CDR2 is YNFKEQ. This CDR3 has 14 residues. This CDR3 reads CASSQDSSNQPQHF. CDR3 nucleotide sequence: TGTGCCAGCAGCCAGGACAGTAGCAATCAGCCCCAGCATTTT.

This chain connects TRBV28 to TRBJ1-1; D might be TRBD1 (5 bases). V lost 6 bases to trimming and J lost 4 bases, with 15 bases between them. The CDR3 contains 14 residues. Germline loops: CDR1 MDHEN, CDR2 SYDVKM. The CDR3 sequence: CASRYLQGGTEAFF. The DNA for the CDR3 is TGTGCCAGCAGATATCTCCAGGGTGGCACTGAAGCTTTCTTT.

J is TRBJ1-4 and V is TRBV19; a possible D gene is TRBD1 (5 bases). Trimming removed 3 bases at V and 6 bases at J, with 14 bases between. This CDR3 is built from 15 residues. Per germline, CDR1 LNHDA and CDR2 SQIVND (reference sequence). CDR3 DNA sequence: TGTGCCAGTAGTATTGTTCGGACATCTCATGAAAAACTGTTTTTT. It is translated as CASSIVRTSHEKLFF.

The gene calls are TRBV5-1 and TRBJ2-5; D is perhaps TRBD1 (6 bases). Between the trimmed V and J ends, which lost 6 bases and 0 bases, there was a span of 9 bases. Germline V lookup: CDR1 SGHRS, CDR2 YFSETQ. The CDR3 runs to 13 residues. CDR3 nucleotide sequence: TGCGCCAGCACCCGACAGGACCAAGAGACCCAGTACTTC. As protein: CASTRQDQETQYF.

The J gene is TRBJ2-7, the V gene TRBV27; TRBD2 aligns across 11 bases. The CDR3 consists of 14 residues. The junction had 7 bases not matched to a gene; V was cut back by 6 bases and J by 6 bases. In germline, CDR1 is MNHEY, CDR2 SMNVEV (reference sequence). The CDR3 DNA is TGTGCCAGCAGACCCACCCTAGCGGGAGGCGAGCAGTACTTC. Translated, it gives CASRPTLAGGEQYF.

The chain is built from TRBV10-3 and TRBJ1-5; possibly TRBD1 for D (6 bases). The V and J ends lost 8 bases and 5 bases respectively, with 13 bases between them. The CDR3 has 13 residues. Germline V gene data show CDR1 as ENHRY and CDR2 as SYGVKD. The CDR3 loop reads CAIASGEHQPQHF. CDR3 bases: TGTGCCATCGCCTCAGGGGAGCATCAGCCCCAGCATTTT.

Of note for this clone: Other DNA sequences in the same sample also yield this CDR3. The rearrangement links TRBV24-1 to TRBJ2-7; 7 nucleotides match TRBD1. Germline V CDR1 and CDR2: KGHDR, SFDVKD. This CDR3 region has 14 residues. V shed 4 bases and J 3 bases; nucleotides not matched to a gene: 5. The CDR3 is CATSDPGQSYEQYF. CDR3 sequence (DNA): TGTGCCACCAGTGACCCGGGACAGAGCTACGAGCAGTACTTC.

This clone has just one count. The chain combines TRBV18 with TRBJ1-1; D remains unclear. Trimming stripped 3 bases from V and 0 bases from J, with 11 bases between. CDR3 length equals 15 residues. The germline gives CDR1 KGHSH, CDR2 LQKENI. The CDR3 DNA is TGTGCCAGCTCACCCGAGGGTGGGATGAACACTGAAGCTTTCTTT. Protein sequence: CASSPEGGMNTEAFF.

The chain couples TRBV19 to TRBJ1-5; 9 nucleotides line up with TRBD1. Per the germline V gene, CDR1 is LNHDA and CDR2 is SQIVND (reference sequence). The CDR3 consists of 16 residues. J was trimmed by 6 bases and V by 1 base; bases with no gene match: 7. The CDR3, as DNA: TGTGCCAGTAGTATAGGGGGGACAGGGAGGGTTCAGCCCCAGCATTTT. Translating gives CASSIGGTGRVQPQHF. The full variable domain, in which reference TRBV19 and TRBJ1-5 provide the parts outside the CDR3, is DGGITQSPKYLFRKEGQNVTLSCEQNLNHDAMYWYRQDPGQGLRLIYYSQIVNDFQKGDIAEGYSVSREKKESFPLTVTSAQKNPTAFYLCASSIGGTGRVQPQHFGDGTRLSIL.

The chain combines TRBV11-3 with TRBJ1-3; D unresolved. CDR3 length: 13 residues. The germline CDR1 and CDR2 sequences are SGHNT and YENEEA. V lost 5 bases and J 3 bases, leaving 8 bases between the germline ends. In DNA, the CDR3 is TGTGCCAGCAGCATGAGGAATGGAAACACCATATATTTT. Translating gives CASSMRNGNTIYF.

The chain recombines TRBV27 with TRBJ1-5, with 12 bases identical to TRBD1. The CDR3 runs to 19 residues. Germline V gene sequence: CDR1 MNHEY, CDR2 SMNVEV (reference sequence). The J segment lost 3 bases and the V segment lost 5 bases, leaving 14 bases of the junction unmatched. This CDR3 reads CASSPRDRGRRPLNQPQHF. In DNA, the CDR3 is TGTGCCAGCAGTCCCCGGGACAGGGGGCGCCGGCCCCTCAATCAGCCCCAGCATTTT.

This chain uses TRBV11-2 with TRBJ2-7; D is ambiguous. The CDR3 covers 13 residues. Germline CDR1 SGHAT, CDR2 FQNNGV. Trimming stripped 3 bases from V and 2 bases from J, with 8 bases between. The CDR3 region is CASSFGNAYEQYF. In DNA form, the CDR3 reads TGTGCCAGCAGCTTCGGTAACGCCTACGAGCAGTACTTC.

The chain couples TRBV27 to TRBJ1-4, with no clear D. V lost 0 bases and J 8 bases, leaving 16 bases between the germline ends. Germline V gene lookup returns CDR1 MNHEY and CDR2 SMNVEV (reference sequence). The CDR3 covers 16 residues. The DNA of the CDR3 is TGTGCCAGCAGTTTATCCCCCACCCCGGCGGGGGAAAAACTGTTTTTT. Translation gives CASSLSPTPAGEKLFF.

The table lists this clone with a count of one. The V and J genes are TRBV30 and TRBJ1-1; D perhaps matches TRBD1 (5 bases). This CDR3 contains 15 residues. Germline V gives CDR1 GTSNPN, CDR2 SVGIG (reference sequence). Trimming stripped 5 bases from V and 0 bases from J, with 16 bases between. CDR3 protein: CAWRARRAVNTEAFF. Here the CDR3 DNA reads TGTGCCTGGCGTGCCCGCAGGGCGGTGAACACTGAAGCTTTCTTT.

The CDR3 DNA reads as TGTGCCAGCACCGAGTCGGGACAGGGTTACTATCAGCAGTACTTC. Its protein is CASTESGQGYYQQYF. This chain links TRBV11-2 with TRBJ2-7; 9 bases align to TRBD1. CDR1 SGHAT and CDR2 FQNNGV come from the germline V gene. This CDR3 has 15 residues. Trimming removed 7 bases from V and 8 bases from J; junction bases left unmatched: 15. The variable domain in full, with the rest retrieved from reference TRBV11-2 and TRBJ2-7, is EAGVAQSPRYKIIEKRQSVAFWCNPISGHATLYWYQQILGQGPKLLIQFQNNGVVDDSQLPKDRFSAERLKGVDSTLKIQPAKLEDSAVYLCASTESGQGYYQQYFGPGTRLTVT.

V gene TRBV20-1 combines with J gene TRBJ2-1; TRBD1 might be the D (5 bases). Germline V gene sequence: CDR1 DFQATT, CDR2 SNEGSKA (reference sequence). CDR3 length: 11 amino acids. V shed 4 bases and J shed 5 bases, with 6 bases lying between them. CDR3 protein: CSAKDNNEQFF. CDR3 DNA: TGCAGTGCTAAGGACAACAATGAGCAGTTCTTC.

The chain is built from TRBV24-1 and TRBJ1-5; 7 bases line up with TRBD1. The CDR3 runs to 15 residues. Germline CDR1 reads KGHDR; CDR2 reads SFDVKD. The trim removed 10 bases at V and 1 base at J, leaving 9 bases unmatched. CDR3 loop: CATSQGRGSNQPQHF. The CDR3 coding sequence is TGTGCCACTTCACAGGGGCGCGGGAGCAATCAGCCCCAGCATTTT.

V is TRBV18 and J is TRBJ2-5; 13 positions match TRBD2. The germline V gene has CDR1 KGHSH and CDR2 LQKENI. The CDR3 totals 16 residues. Germline trimming cut 3 bases from V and 5 bases from J; bases unmatched to any gene: 6. DNA for the CDR3: TGTGCCAGCTCACCCCCCGGGACTAGCGGGGTTGAGACCCAGTACTTC. It is translated as CASSPPGTSGVETQYF.

V and J are TRBV28 and TRBJ1-2; 7 bases are shared with TRBD1. Trimming removed 5 bases from V and 7 bases from J; junction bases left unmatched: 13. Germline V gene lookup returns CDR1 MDHEN and CDR2 SYDVKM. The CDR3 is 15 residues long. CDR3 DNA: TGTGCCAGCAGTCCCGGGACAGCGGTCCGGTCTGGCTACACCTTC. This gives the protein CASSPGTAVRSGYTF.